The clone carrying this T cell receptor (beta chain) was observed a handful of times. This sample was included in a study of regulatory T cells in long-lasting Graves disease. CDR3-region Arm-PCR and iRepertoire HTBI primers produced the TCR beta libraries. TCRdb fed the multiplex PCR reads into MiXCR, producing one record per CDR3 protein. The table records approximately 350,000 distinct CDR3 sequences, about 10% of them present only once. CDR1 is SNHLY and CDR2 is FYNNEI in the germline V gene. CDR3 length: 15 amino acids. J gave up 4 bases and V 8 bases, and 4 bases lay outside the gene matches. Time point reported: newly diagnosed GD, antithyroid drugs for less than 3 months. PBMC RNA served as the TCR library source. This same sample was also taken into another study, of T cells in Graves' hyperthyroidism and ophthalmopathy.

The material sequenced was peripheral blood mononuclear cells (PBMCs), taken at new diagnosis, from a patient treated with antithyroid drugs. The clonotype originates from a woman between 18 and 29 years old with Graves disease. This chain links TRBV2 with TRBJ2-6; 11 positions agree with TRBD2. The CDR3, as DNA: TGTGCCAGCGCTAGCGGGGGGCCCGGGGCCAACGTCCTGACTTTC. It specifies CASASGGPGANVLTF.